These T cell receptor beta chains were read from a single sample in a study of OX40 agonist ivuxolimab in advanced cancers. Libraries were prepared by immunoSEQ multiplex PCR; TCRdb keeps only in-frame clonotypes and omits some of them. The sample holds approximately 87,000 clones, roughly 90% seen once. Sample: CD4+ or CD8+ T cells sorted from blood, taken in a trial of the OX40 agonist ivuxolimab. The receptors shown here come from an adult with an advanced solid tumor such as melanoma, head and neck, liver or kidney cancer. Both conserved end residues are part of each CDR3. D genes are given only for firm matches.

j_gene | d_gene | v_gene | CDR3nt | CDR3aa
TRBJ2-7 | . | TRBV5-6 | TGTGCCAGCAATTGGGGTAACGAGCAGTACTTC | CASNWGNEQYF
TRBJ2-2 | TRBD1 | TRBV7-9 | TGTGCCAGCAGATGGGGGACAGAGGCGGAAGAGAACACCGGGGAGCTGTTTTTT | CASRWGTEAEENTGELFF
TRBJ1-5 | . | TRBV27 | TGTGCCAGCAGTCCGGGCCAGTTTAGCAATCAGCCCCAGCATTTT | CASSPGQFSNQPQHF
TRBJ2-5 | . | TRBV10-3 | TGTGCCATCAGCGAACCCGGAGGGGCAGAGACCCAGTACTTC | CAISEPGGAETQYF
TRBJ1-2 | . | TRBV2 | TGTGCCAGCAGCTTCGGGGTCGACTATGGCTACACCTTC | CASSFGVDYGYTF
TRBJ1-2 | . | TRBV21-1 | TGTGCCAGCAGCAAAGCGCTTCCCCCCGGTGGGGCCAACACCTTC | CASSKALPPGGANTF
TRBJ2-1 | . | TRBV11-2 | TGTGCCAGCAGCTTCGGGCAGATCAATGAGCAGTTCTTC | CASSFGQINEQFF
TRBJ2-7 | TRBD1 | TRBV11-3 | TGTGCCAGCAGCTCAGGAACAGGGGACGAGCAGTACTTC | CASSSGTGDEQYF
TRBJ1-3 | TRBD1 | TRBV6-1 | TGTGCCAGCAGTCAGACAGGGGCTGGAAACACCATATATTTT | CASSQTGAGNTIYF
TRBJ2-7 | . | TRBV27 | TGTGCCAGCAGCGGAAGAGTCGGCTACGAGCAGTACTTC | CASSGRVGYEQYF
TRBJ2-7 | . | TRBV6-5 | TGTGCCAGCAGTTACGCTTCTACAGCCTACGAGCAGTACTTC | CASSYASTAYEQYF
TRBJ2-3 | . | TRBV21-1 | TGTGCCAGCAGCCCTCGACAGGGGAGGTCTGATACGCAGTATTTT | CASSPRQGRSDTQYF
TRBJ2-1 | . | TRBV29-1 | TGCAGCGTTGAGAAGGGGACCGACAATGAGCAGTTCTTC | CSVEKGTDNEQFF
TRBJ2-5 | TRBD1 | TRBV7-8 | TGTGCCAGCAGCTTACCGACAGGGGTTCATGAGACCCAGTACTTC | CASSLPTGVHETQYF
TRBJ1-4 | . | TRBV27 | TGTGCCAGCAGTTCCCGGGCGGGGGCGCGGGTTGAAAAACTGTTTTTT | CASSSRAGARVEKLFF
TRBJ1-1 | . | TRBV7-8 | TGTGCCAGCAGCTTAGCGTTTGGGGGAGGGCTTGAAGCTTTCTTT | CASSLAFGGGLEAFF
TRBJ2-1 | TRBD2 | TRBV4-1 | TGCGCCAGCAGCCCTTATGGGACTAGCGGGAGGGCCGGGCAGTTCTTC | CASSPYGTSGRAGQFF
TRBJ2-1 | TRBD2 | TRBV29-1 | TGCAGCGTTCCCTCTAGCGGGAGCTACGATGAGCAGTTCTTC | CSVPSSGSYDEQFF